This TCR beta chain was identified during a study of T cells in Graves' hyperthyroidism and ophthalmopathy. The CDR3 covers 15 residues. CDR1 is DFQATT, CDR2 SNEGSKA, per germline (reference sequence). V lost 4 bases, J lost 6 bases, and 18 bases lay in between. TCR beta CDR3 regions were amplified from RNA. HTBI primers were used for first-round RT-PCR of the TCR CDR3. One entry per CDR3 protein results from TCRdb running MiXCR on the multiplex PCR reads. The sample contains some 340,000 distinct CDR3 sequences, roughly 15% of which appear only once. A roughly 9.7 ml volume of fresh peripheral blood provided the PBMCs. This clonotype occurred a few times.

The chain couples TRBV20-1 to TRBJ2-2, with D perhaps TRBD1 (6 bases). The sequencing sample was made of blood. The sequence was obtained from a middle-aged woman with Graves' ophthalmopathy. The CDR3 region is CSATVQGGLAGELFF. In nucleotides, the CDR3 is TGCAGTGCTACCGTACAGGGTGGGTTGGCCGGGGAGCTGTTTTTT.